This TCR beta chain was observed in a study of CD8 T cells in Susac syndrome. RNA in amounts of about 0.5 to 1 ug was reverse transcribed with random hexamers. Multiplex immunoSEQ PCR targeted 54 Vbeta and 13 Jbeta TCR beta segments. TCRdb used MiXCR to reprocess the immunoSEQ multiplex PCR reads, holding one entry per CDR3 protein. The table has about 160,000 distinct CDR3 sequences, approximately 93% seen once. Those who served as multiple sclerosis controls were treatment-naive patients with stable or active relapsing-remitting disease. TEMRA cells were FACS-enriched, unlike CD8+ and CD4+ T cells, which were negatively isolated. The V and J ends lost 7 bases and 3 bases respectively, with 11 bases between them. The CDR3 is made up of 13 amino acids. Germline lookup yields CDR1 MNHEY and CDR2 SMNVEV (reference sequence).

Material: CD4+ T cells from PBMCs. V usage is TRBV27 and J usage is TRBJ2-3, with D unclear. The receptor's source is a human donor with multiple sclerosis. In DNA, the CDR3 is TGTGCCAGCACCTCCATTGGAACAGATACGCAGTATTTT. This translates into CASTSIGTDTQYF.